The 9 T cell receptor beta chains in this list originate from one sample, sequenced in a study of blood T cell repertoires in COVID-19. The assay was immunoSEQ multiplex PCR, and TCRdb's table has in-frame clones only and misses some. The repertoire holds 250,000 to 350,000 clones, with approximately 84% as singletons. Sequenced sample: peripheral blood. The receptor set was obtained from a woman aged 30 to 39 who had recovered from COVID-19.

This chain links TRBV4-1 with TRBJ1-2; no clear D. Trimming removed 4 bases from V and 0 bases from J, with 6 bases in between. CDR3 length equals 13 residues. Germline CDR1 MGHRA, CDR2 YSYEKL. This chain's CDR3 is CASSRTANYGYTF. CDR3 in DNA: TGCGCCAGCAGCCGAACGGCTAACTATGGCTACACCTTC.

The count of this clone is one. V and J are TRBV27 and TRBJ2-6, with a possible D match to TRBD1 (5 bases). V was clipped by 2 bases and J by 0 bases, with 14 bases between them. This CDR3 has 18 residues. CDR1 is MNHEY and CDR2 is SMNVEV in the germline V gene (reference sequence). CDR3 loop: CASSLRLRTSSGANVLTF. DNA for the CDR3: TGTGCCAGCAGTTTAAGGTTAAGGACATCCTCTGGGGCCAACGTCCTGACTTTC.

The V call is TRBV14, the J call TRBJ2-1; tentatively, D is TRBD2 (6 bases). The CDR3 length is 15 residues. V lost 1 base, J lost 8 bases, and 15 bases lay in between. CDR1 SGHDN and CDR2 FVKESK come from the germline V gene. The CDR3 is CASSQVRERLHEQFF. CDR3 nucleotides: TGTGCCAGCAGCCAAGTACGGGAGAGGCTTCATGAGCAGTTCTTC.

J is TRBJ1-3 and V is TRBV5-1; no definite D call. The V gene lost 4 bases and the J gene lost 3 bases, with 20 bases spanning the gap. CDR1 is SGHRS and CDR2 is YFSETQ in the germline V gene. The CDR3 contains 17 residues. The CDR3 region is CASSIGPSPRGGNTIYF. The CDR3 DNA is TGCGCCAGCAGCATCGGACCCTCACCGCGGGGTGGAAACACCATATATTTT.

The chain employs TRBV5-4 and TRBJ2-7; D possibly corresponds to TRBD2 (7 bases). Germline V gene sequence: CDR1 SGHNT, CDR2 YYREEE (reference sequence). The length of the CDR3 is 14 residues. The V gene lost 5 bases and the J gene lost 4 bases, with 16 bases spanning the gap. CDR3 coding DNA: TGTGCCAGCAGGGAGGCGGGGGCAAGGTACGAGCAGTACTTC. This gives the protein CASREAGARYEQYF.

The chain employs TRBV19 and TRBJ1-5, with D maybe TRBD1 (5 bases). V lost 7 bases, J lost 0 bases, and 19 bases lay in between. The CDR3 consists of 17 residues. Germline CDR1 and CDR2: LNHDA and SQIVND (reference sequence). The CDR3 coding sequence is TGTGCCAGTAATAGTGACAGCAAGCCCTATAGCAATCAGCCCCAGCATTTT. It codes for CASNSDSKPYSNQPQHF.

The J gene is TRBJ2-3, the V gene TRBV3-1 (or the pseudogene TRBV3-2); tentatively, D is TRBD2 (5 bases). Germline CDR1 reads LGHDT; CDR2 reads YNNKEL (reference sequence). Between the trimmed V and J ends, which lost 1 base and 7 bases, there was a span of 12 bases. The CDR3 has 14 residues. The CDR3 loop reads CASSQVVGVNTQYF. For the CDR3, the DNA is TGTGCCAGCAGCCAAGTGGTCGGGGTGAATACGCAGTATTTT.

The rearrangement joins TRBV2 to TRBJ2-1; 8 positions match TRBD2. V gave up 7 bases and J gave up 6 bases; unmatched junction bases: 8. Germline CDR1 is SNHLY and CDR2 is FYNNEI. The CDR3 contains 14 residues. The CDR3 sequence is CASMGGTSRNEQFF. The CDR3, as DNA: TGTGCCAGCATGGGCGGGACTAGTCGCAATGAGCAGTTCTTC.

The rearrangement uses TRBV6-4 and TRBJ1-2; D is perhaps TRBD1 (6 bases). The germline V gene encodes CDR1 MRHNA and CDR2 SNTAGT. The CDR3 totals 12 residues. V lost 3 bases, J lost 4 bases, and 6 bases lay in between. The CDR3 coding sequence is TGTGCCAGCAGTGAACAGGGCTATGGCTACACCTTC. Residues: CASSEQGYGYTF.